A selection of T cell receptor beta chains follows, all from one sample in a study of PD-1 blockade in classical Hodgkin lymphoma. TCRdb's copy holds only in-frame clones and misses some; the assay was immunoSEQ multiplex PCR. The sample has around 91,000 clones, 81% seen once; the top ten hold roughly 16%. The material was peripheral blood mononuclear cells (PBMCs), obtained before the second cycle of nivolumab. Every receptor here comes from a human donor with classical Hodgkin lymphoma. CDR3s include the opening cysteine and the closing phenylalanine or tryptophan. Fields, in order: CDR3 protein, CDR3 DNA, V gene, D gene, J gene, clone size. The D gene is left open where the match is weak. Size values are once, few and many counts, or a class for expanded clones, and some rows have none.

CSSRGRPYEQYF	TGCTCTTCGCGGGGGAGACCCTACGAGCAGTACTTC	TRBV6-5	TRBD2	TRBJ2-7	once
CASSEGANTDTQYF	TGCGCCAGCAGTGAGGGGGCTAACACAGATACGCAGTATTTT	TRBV5-1	TRBD1	TRBJ2-3	once
CASSQDWTSGSYEETQYF	TGTGCCAGCAGCCAAGATTGGACTAGCGGGAGCTACGAAGAGACCCAGTACTTC	TRBV4-2	TRBD2	TRBJ2-5	NA
CASSKGGVIYEQYF	TGTGCCAGCAGCAAAGGGGGGGTCATCTACGAGCAGTACTTC	TRBV9	NA	TRBJ2-7	NA
CASSARQGLSEAFF	TGTGCCAGCAGCGCCCGACAGGGTCTGTCTGAAGCTTTCTTT	TRBV11-1	TRBD1	TRBJ1-1	NA
CASSFNGNTEAFF	TGCGCCAGCAGCTTTAATGGGAACACTGAAGCTTTCTTT	TRBV5-1	NA	TRBJ1-1	few
CAWSVPGRGGNEQFF	TGTGCCTGGAGTGTTCCCGGGAGAGGTGGTAATGAGCAGTTCTTC	TRBV30	NA	TRBJ2-1	NA
CASSSTLGEKLFF	NA	TRBV7-7	NA	TRBJ1-4	NA
CASSFGRSGANVLTF	TGTGCCAGCAGTTTCGGACGTTCTGGGGCCAACGTCCTGACTTTC	TRBV27	NA	TRBJ2-6	NA
CASRSDYNTGELFF	TGTGCCAGCAGATCGGACTATAACACCGGGGAGCTGTTTTTT	TRBV7-2	NA	TRBJ2-2	NA
CASSIGLASGEQYF	TGTGCCAGTAGTATCGGTCTAGCGTCCGGCGAGCAGTACTTC	TRBV19	NA	TRBJ2-7	NA
CAWIKDRVGTEAFF	TGTGCCTGGATTAAGGACAGGGTGGGGACTGAAGCTTTCTTT	TRBV30	TRBD1	TRBJ1-1	NA
CAVRGGWTEAFF	TGTGCCGTCAGGGGGGGTTGGACTGAAGCTTTCTTT	TRBV6-5	TRBD1	TRBJ1-1	NA
CATSRDVRSGELFF	TGTGCCACCAGCAGAGACGTCAGATCCGGGGAGCTGTTTTTT	TRBV15	NA	TRBJ2-2	NA
CASSQDETGGNTIYF	TGTGCCAGCAGCCAAGACGAGACAGGGGGAAACACCATATATTTT	TRBV4-2	TRBD1	TRBJ1-3	once
CASSWGRRTNQPQHF	TGTGCCAGCAGCTGGGGACGGAGAACCAATCAGCCCCAGCATTTT	TRBV5-8	NA	TRBJ1-5	once
CASSLVDNYGYTF	TGCGCCAGCAGCTTGGTGGACAACTATGGCTACACCTTC	TRBV5-1	NA	TRBJ1-2	NA
CASRDSGELFF	TGTGCCAGCAGAGACAGCGGGGAGCTGTTTTTT	TRBV7-8	NA	TRBJ2-2	few
CASSLGQGWKETQYF	TGCGCCAGCAGCTTGGGCCAGGGGTGGAAAGAGACCCAGTACTTC	TRBV5-1	NA	TRBJ2-5	NA
CASSSTQGKGTEAFF	TGCGCCAGCAGCTCAACACAGGGGAAGGGCACTGAAGCTTTCTTT	TRBV5-1	TRBD1	TRBJ1-1	once
CASNPGGENTGELFF	TGTGCCAGCAACCCGGGGGGGGAGAACACCGGGGAGCTGTTTTTT	TRBV28	TRBD2	TRBJ2-2	NA
CASSLGGQTYNEQFF	TGTGCCAGCAGCTTGGGGGGACAGACCTACAATGAGCAGTTCTTC	TRBV5-4	TRBD1	TRBJ2-1	NA
CSPWSGANVLTF	TGCAGCCCGTGGTCTGGGGCCAACGTCCTGACTTTC	TRBV29-1	NA	TRBJ2-6	NA
CASGGVMVQPQHF	TGTGCCAGCGGGGGGGTTATGGTTCAGCCCCAGCATTTT	TRBV6-1	NA	TRBJ1-5	NA
CAISDPSRGATNNEQFF	TGTGCCATCAGTGATCCCTCGCGGGGGGCAACAAACAATGAGCAGTTCTTC	TRBV10-3	TRBD2	TRBJ2-1	NA
CASSLPGTGGAETQYF	TGCGCCAGCAGCTTGCCGGGGACAGGGGGCGCGGAGACCCAGTACTTC	TRBV5-1	TRBD1	TRBJ2-5	once
CATSPGPYSNQPQHF	TGTGCCACCAGTCCAGGACCCTATAGCAATCAGCCCCAGCATTTT	TRBV15	NA	TRBJ1-5	few
CASSRDRGRIGYTF	TGTGCCAGTTCCCGGGACAGGGGGCGAATTGGCTACACCTTC	TRBV19	TRBD1	TRBJ1-2	few
CASSPTSWTVNTEAFF	TGTGCCAGCAGCCCGACCTCTTGGACAGTTAACACTGAAGCTTTCTTT	TRBV7-2	NA	TRBJ1-1	NA
CAWSVKVGTEAFF	TGTGCCTGGAGTGTAAAGGTAGGCACTGAAGCTTTCTTT	TRBV30	NA	TRBJ1-1	NA
CASSRFQGHNLNYGYTF	TGTGCCAGCAGTAGATTTCAGGGACATAATCTTAACTATGGCTACACCTTC	TRBV27	NA	TRBJ1-2	NA
CAISEEAYEQYF	TGTGCCATCAGTGAGGAGGCCTACGAGCAGTACTTC	TRBV10-3	NA	TRBJ2-7	NA
CASSIWQGTSEAFF	TGTGCCAGTAGTATCTGGCAGGGGACTTCTGAAGCTTTCTTT	TRBV19	NA	TRBJ1-1	NA
CASSSPGGTVWADTQYF	TGCGCCAGCAGCTCCCCGGGGGGTACGGTGTGGGCAGATACGCAGTATTTT	TRBV4-1	TRBD2	TRBJ2-3	few
CASRGTFEGTEAFF	TGTGCCAGCAGGGGGACCTTCGAGGGGACTGAAGCTTTCTTT	TRBV6-6	NA	TRBJ1-1	NA
CASSVFPGNEAFF	TGTGCCAGCAGTGTCTTCCCGGGAAATGAAGCTTTCTTT	TRBV2	NA	TRBJ1-1	NA
CASSPGPRGTYEQYF	TGTGCCAGCAGCCCTGGGCCCCGTGGGACCTACGAGCAGTACTTC	TRBV7-3	NA	TRBJ2-7	NA
CSARGLNQFF	TGCAGTGCTAGGGGACTCAACCAGTTCTTC	TRBV20-1	NA	TRBJ2-1	NA
CASAIGALNTEAFF	TGTGCCAGCGCCATCGGGGCCTTGAACACTGAAGCTTTCTTT	TRBV28	NA	TRBJ1-1	few
CASSYSGLAAQETQYF	TGTGCCAGCAGTTACTCCGGACTAGCGGCGCAAGAGACCCAGTACTTC	TRBV6-5	TRBD2	TRBJ2-5	NA
CASRGGRIGNNEQFF	TGTGCCAGCAGGGGCGGGCGGATTGGGAACAATGAGCAGTTCTTC	TRBV6-1	NA	TRBJ2-1	NA
CASNGRVTNTEAFF	TGTGCCAGCAATGGCAGGGTTACGAACACTGAAGCTTTCTTT	TRBV6-1	NA	TRBJ1-1	NA
CASSFSLAYGTQYF	TGTGCCAGCAGCTTTTCACTAGCGTATGGGACGCAGTATTTT	TRBV7-8	TRBD2	TRBJ2-3	NA
CASSVDRGSSEQYF	TGTGCCAGCAGTGTTGACAGGGGAAGTAGCGAGCAGTACTTC	TRBV2	TRBD1	TRBJ2-7	NA
CASREVLLNTEAFF	TGTGCCAGTAGGGAGGTTTTACTGAACACTGAAGCTTTCTTT	TRBV19	NA	TRBJ1-1	NA
CASHDRGGYQPQHF	TGTGCCAGTCATGACCGGGGGGGCTATCAGCCCCAGCATTTT	TRBV6-1	NA	TRBJ1-5	NA
CASSNGVATYGYTF	TGTGCCAGCAGCAATGGGGTGGCTACCTATGGCTACACCTTC	TRBV9	NA	TRBJ1-2	NA
CASSSGDSGLENYGYTF	TGCGCCAGCAGCTCCGGGGACAGCGGGCTTGAGAACTATGGCTACACCTTC	TRBV5-1	TRBD1	TRBJ1-2	few
CASSIDRGPNEQFF	TGCGCCAGCAGCATCGACAGGGGCCCTAATGAGCAGTTCTTC	TRBV5-1	TRBD1	TRBJ2-1	NA
CASSLTTSAGANVLTF	TGCGCCAGCAGCTTGACCACTAGCGCTGGGGCCAACGTCCTGACTTTC	TRBV5-1	TRBD2	TRBJ2-6	NA
CASSYSTGAMGYGYTF	TGTGCCAGCAGTTACTCCACAGGGGCCATGGGCTATGGCTACACCTTC	TRBV6-5	TRBD1	TRBJ1-2	few
CASRDLAGGSYEQYF	TGTGCCAGCAGGGACCTAGCGGGAGGCTCCTACGAGCAGTACTTC	TRBV6-6	TRBD2	TRBJ2-7	NA
CASMDGARGLNQPQHF	TGTGCCAGTATGGATGGGGCTCGAGGGTTGAATCAGCCCCAGCATTTT	TRBV19	NA	TRBJ1-5	NA
CASIDSGGRVYEQFF	TGTGCCAGCATAGACTCGGGCGGGAGGGTCTATGAGCAGTTCTTC	TRBV2	TRBD2	TRBJ2-1	NA
CASSILGENIYGYTF	TGTGCCAGTAGTATCTTGGGGGAAAACATTTATGGCTACACCTTC	TRBV19	NA	TRBJ1-2	once